This is a list of T cell receptor beta chains from one sample in a study of regulatory T cells in long-lasting Graves disease. Each CDR3 protein is one row after TCRdb ran MiXCR on the multiplex PCR reads. The top ten hold roughly 8.9% of the sample, which has hundreds of thousands of distinct CDR3 sequences, around 11% seen once. This sample also appeared in a second study, on T cells in Graves' hyperthyroidism and ophthalmopathy.

The material sequenced was peripheral blood mononuclear cells (PBMCs), taken at new diagnosis, from a patient treated with antithyroid drugs. All receptors derive from a woman in her 30s with Graves disease. CDR3s leave out the opening cysteine and the closing phenylalanine or tryptophan. Each record gives: J gene, V gene, CDR3 protein.

TRBJ2-7	TRBV11-2	ASSLGTGGLEQY
TRBJ2-2	TRBV7-9	ASSLRGLETGELF
TRBJ1-5	TRBV6-2/TRBV6-3	AIGQRRWPQH
TRBJ1-1	TRBV3-1	ASSQGQGLKAF
TRBJ2-3	TRBV18	ASSPPTTDTQY
TRBJ2-3	TRBV11-2	ASSPGLAGAPDTQY
TRBJ1-3	TRBV7-9	ASSLGDRGTGNTIY
TRBJ1-5	TRBV18	ASSPDPLWQPQH
TRBJ1-5	TRBV20-1	SARMTGGNQPQH
TRBJ1-1	TRBV27	ASSLSKYFRPGAKNTEAF
TRBJ2-7	TRBV10-3	AISEWTSGAYEQY
TRBJ1-2	TRBV6-1	ASSESGYGYT
TRBJ1-6	TRBV12-3/TRBV12-4	ASSLEAQNNSPLH
TRBJ2-7	TRBV29-1	SVEDRHPPYEQY
TRBJ2-5	TRBV29-1	SVESSAEPQY
TRBJ1-2	TRBV4-2	ASSQDLGGAGYGYT
TRBJ1-2	TRBV3-1	ASSQSIRTNYGYT
TRBJ2-2	TRBV11-1	ASSLASGATGELF
TRBJ2-3	TRBV6-1	ASSQTRDTQY
TRBJ2-1	TRBV11-1	ASSLQTYNEQF
TRBJ2-2	TRBV20-1	SATSFKGATGELF
TRBJ2-5	TRBV2	ASSFLQGSQETQY
TRBJ1-3	TRBV11-2	ASSLGRDSGNTIY
TRBJ2-4	TRBV13	ASSLAGQGAKNIQY
TRBJ1-2	TRBV19	ASKGGQGATNYGYT
TRBJ1-4	TRBV6-2/TRBV6-3	ASSYADLYRGRLF
TRBJ2-7	TRBV19	ASSIVLGGSGEQY
TRBJ2-3	TRBV11-3	ASSLDGKGTDTQY
TRBJ2-7	TRBV28	ASSAGTPEQY
TRBJ2-1	TRBV19	ASSQGTTIEQF
TRBJ2-1	TRBV11-3	ASSRGREGYNEQF
TRBJ2-1	TRBV11-2	ASSSRLAGGGGINEQF
TRBJ2-6	TRBV28	ASSSTGASGANVLT
TRBJ2-7	TRBV4-1	ASSQVLYAASYEQY
TRBJ1-1	TRBV12-3/TRBV12-4	ASSFNRDTEAF
TRBJ2-1	TRBV10-1	ASINRGSSYNEQF
TRBJ2-2	TRBV2	ASRSDRVNTGELF
TRBJ2-7	TRBV9	ASSSPQPGGYEQY
TRBJ1-2	TRBV11-2	ASRGGQTLYGYT
TRBJ2-6	TRBV7-8	ASSWTVDSGANVLT
TRBJ1-6	TRBV7-8	ASSLRQGSESPLH
TRBJ1-5	TRBV7-2	ASSLGVIKPQH
TRBJ2-6	TRBV28	ASSLYGGTPGANVLT
TRBJ1-5	TRBV9	ASSVDGTRNQPQH
TRBJ2-1	TRBV28	ASSLRITSGNEQF
TRBJ1-3	TRBV7-3	ASSYTGREGIRNTIY